One sample yielded the 12 T cell receptor beta chains listed below, sequenced in a study of tumor-infiltrating lymphocytes in primary liver carcinoma. Co-extraction yielded RNA and DNA from 20-30 mg of unsorted bulk tissue. A constant-region primer primed TCR beta cDNA synthesis from roughly 520 ng of total RNA. Sequencing libraries for TCR beta derived from three nested multiplex PCR rounds that used slightly modified ARM-PCR. With TRBV1-TRBV30 forward primers and a C-beta reverse primer, the first two PCR rounds were run for approximately 9 cycles each. TCRdb redid the calling of the multiplex PCR reads with MiXCR, one entry per CDR3 protein. The sample yields around 190,000 distinct CDR3 sequences, 70% to 90% seen once. The sample consisted of tumor tissue from primary liver carcinoma. The receptors derive from a man aged 35 to 55 with primary liver carcinoma and hepatitis B virus infection.

With respect to this clonotype: At one boundary the junction diverges from the germline segment, which might be a read error. The chain combines TRBV4-3 with TRBJ1-5, with D possibly matching TRBD1 (5 bases). CDR3 length equals 14 residues. Germline CDR1 reads LGHNA; CDR2 reads YSLEER. The CDR3 reads CVSSQEEGSQPHHF. The CDR3 DNA reads TGCGTCAGCAGCCAAGAAGAGGGGAGCCAGCCCCATCATTTT.

This clonotype was picked up many times. The rearrangement joins TRBV5-6 to TRBJ2-5; possible D gene TRBD2, 5 bases. CDR3 length: 13 residues. Germline assignment: CDR1 SGHDT and CDR2 YYEEEE. V shed 6 bases and J shed 0 bases, with 9 bases lying between them. The CDR3 bases are TGTGCCAGCAAATGGCGGGACCAAGAGACCCAGTACTTC. Translated, it gives CASKWRDQETQYF.

This clonotype was picked up many times. This chain uses TRBV12-3 or TRBV12-4 with TRBJ2-1, with 12 bases that match TRBD2. This CDR3 is 16 amino acids long. The junction had 9 bases not matched to a gene; V was cut back by 7 bases and J by 5 bases. The CDR3 sequence is CASNQGLAGPDNEQFF. The CDR3 DNA follows: TGTGCCAGCAATCAAGGACTAGCGGGACCGGACAATGAGCAGTTCTTC.

CDR3 in DNA: TGTGCCAACAGGACCGATAGCCCTAAGACCGGGGAGCTGTTTTTT. Protein product: CANRTDSPKTGELFF. This chain connects TRBV12-3 or TRBV12-4 to TRBJ2-2; D possibly corresponds to TRBD1 (5 bases). The length of the CDR3 is 15 residues. Trimming cost V 10 bases and J 5 bases, with 20 bases left between them.

This clonotype was seen once. At one boundary the junction diverges from the germline segment, which might be a read error. The rearrangement uses TRBV11-2 and TRBJ1-1; D is unresolved. Germline CDR1 is SGHAT and CDR2 is FQNNGV. The CDR3 consists of 13 residues. The CDR3 DNA follows: TGTGCCTGCAGCTTAGGACTGAACACTGAAGCCATCTTT. Its translation is CACSLGLNTEAIF.

As concerns this clonotype: Since no conserved phenylalanine or tryptophan closes the CDR3, a read error is the likely cause. The V gene is TRBV12-3 or TRBV12-4, the J gene TRBJ1-1; D unclear. The CDR3 totals 13 residues. CDR3 sequence (DNA): TGTACCACCAGTCCTAACATGAACACTGAAGCTTTCTTA. It encodes CTTSPNMNTEAFL.

Regarding this clonotype: The germline gene is not matched at one end of the junction; a read error may be the cause. The chain combines TRBV4-2 with TRBJ1-6, with 8 bases aligning to TRBD1. The CDR3 length is 18 residues. Germline values: CDR1 LGHNA, CDR2 YNFKEQ. The CDR3 reads CASDQDTWGTGVNSPLHF. In nucleotides, the CDR3 is TGTGCCAGCGACCAAGATACTTGGGGGACAGGAGTCAATTCACCCCTCCATTTT.

The chain is built from TRBV6-2 or TRBV6-3 and TRBJ1-2; D not resolved. CDR3 length: 12 residues. With 5 bases removed from V and 11 bases from J, the gap between germline ends came to 15 bases. Germline CDR1 reads MNHEY; CDR2 reads SVGEGT. Here the CDR3 reads CASSQTEAGYTF. DNA for the CDR3: TGTGCCAGCAGTCAAACAGAGGCTGGATACACCTTC.

Of note for this clonotype: Given the absence of the conserved phenylalanine or tryptophan at the CDR3 end, a read error is likely. Because the CDR3's place on the DNA is in doubt, the DNA is left out and the CDR3 is given as listed by TCRdb. The rearrangement links TRBV11-2 to TRBJ2-6; the D call TRBD2 from the table was never checked on the DNA. The CDR3 sequence runs 15 residues, both termini included. Germline assignment: CDR1 SGHAT and CDR2 FQNNGV. The CDR3: CATQRPRPGANVVTY.

About this clonotype: This may arise from a read error, as a much more abundant clone is one base away. The rearrangement joins TRBV28 to TRBJ1-6; D is uncertain. V dropped 7 bases and J dropped 0 bases, with 13 bases sitting between them. Germline CDR1 is MDHEN and CDR2 is SYDVKM. CDR3 length: 16 amino acids. The CDR3: CASIQFKSSYNSPLHF. The CDR3 nucleotides read TGTGCCAGCATACAATTTAAGAGCTCCTATAATTCACCCCTCCACTTT.

This clonotype was recorded only once. This chain links TRBV14 with TRBJ2-1, with D possibly matching TRBD2 (5 bases). Between the trimmed V and J ends, which lost 10 bases and 5 bases, there was a span of 24 bases. The CDR3 runs to 16 residues. Germline CDR1 SGHDN, CDR2 FVKESK. The DNA of the CDR3 is TGTGCCAACAGAGCCGTAACGGGATGGGTAAACAATGAGCAGTTCTTC. This gives the protein CANRAVTGWVNNEQFF. Together with reference TRBV14 and TRBJ2-1, the CDR3 gives the full variable domain: EAGVTQFPSHSVIEKGQTVTLRCDPISGHDNLYWYRRVMGKEIKFLLHFVKESKQDESGMPNNRFLAERTGGTYSTLKVQPAELEDSGVYFCANRAVTGWVNNEQFFGPGTRLTVL.

The chain recombines TRBV29-1 with TRBJ2-3; D unclear. V dropped 4 bases and J dropped 3 bases, with 14 bases sitting between them. The germline gives CDR1 SQVTM, CDR2 ANQGSEA. This CDR3 is built from 14 residues. Here the CDR3 DNA reads TGCAGCGTTGCTGGCGGAAATAGTACAGATACGCAGTATTTT. This translates into CSVAGGNSTDTQYF.